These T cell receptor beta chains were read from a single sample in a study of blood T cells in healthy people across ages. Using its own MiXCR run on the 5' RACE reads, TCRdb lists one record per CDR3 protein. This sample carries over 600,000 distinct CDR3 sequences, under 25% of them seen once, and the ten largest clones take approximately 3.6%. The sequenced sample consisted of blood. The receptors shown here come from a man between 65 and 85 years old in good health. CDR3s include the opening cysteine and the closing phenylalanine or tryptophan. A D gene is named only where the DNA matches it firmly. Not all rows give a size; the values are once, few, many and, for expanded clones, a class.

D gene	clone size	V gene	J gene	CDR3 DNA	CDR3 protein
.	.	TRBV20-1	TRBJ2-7	TGCAGTGCTAGAGGACCGCGGGTCTACGAGCAGTACTTC	CSARGPRVYEQYF
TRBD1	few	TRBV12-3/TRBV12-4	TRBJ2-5	TGTGCCAGCAGTTCGACAGGGGGCGGGAAGACCCAGTACTTC	CASSSTGGGKTQYF
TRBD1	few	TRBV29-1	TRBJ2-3	TGCAGCGTTCTCAACCGGACAGGGGCGAACCCACGAAGCACAGATACGCAGTATTTT	CSVLNRTGANPRSTDTQYF
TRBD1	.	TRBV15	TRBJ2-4	TGTGCCACCAGCAGAGGACAGGGGGCCGAAAACATTCAGTACTTC	CATSRGQGAENIQYF
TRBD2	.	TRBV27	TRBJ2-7	TGTGCCAGCAGTTTACTAGCGGGACTCTACGAGCAGTACTTC	CASSLLAGLYEQYF
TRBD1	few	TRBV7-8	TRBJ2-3	TGTGCCAGCAGCTTATCGAGACAGGGGTTATCAGATACGCAGTATTTT	CASSLSRQGLSDTQYF
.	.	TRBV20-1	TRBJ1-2	TGCAGTGCTAGAGTTCGGGGTCAATATGGCTACACCTTC	CSARVRGQYGYTF
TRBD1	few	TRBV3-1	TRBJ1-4	TGTGCCAGCAGCGCCCGACAGGGTACTAATGAAAAACTGTTTTTT	CASSARQGTNEKLFF
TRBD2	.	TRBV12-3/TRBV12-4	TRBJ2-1	TGTGCCAGCAGATTGGGCGGGAGTATGAATGAGCAGTTCTTC	CASRLGGSMNEQFF
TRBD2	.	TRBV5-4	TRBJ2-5	TGTGCCAGCAGCTTGGATGGTAGCGGGGCCCAAGAGACCCAGTACTTC	CASSLDGSGAQETQYF
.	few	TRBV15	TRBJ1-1	TGTGCCACCAGCAGAGAGGTGCAGGGGTTCACTGAAGCTTTCTTT	CATSREVQGFTEAFF
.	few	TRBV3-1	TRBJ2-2	TGTGCCACCACGCCAGGGACAAACACCGGGGAGCTGTTTTTT	CATTPGTNTGELFF
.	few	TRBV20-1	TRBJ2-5	TGCAGTGCTAGTCCTCCAGGGGGGATAGAGACCCAGTACTTC	CSASPPGGIETQYF
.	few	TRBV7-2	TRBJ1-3	TGTGCCAGCAGCTTGATCGTGACCGACTCTGGAAACACCATATATTTT	CASSLIVTDSGNTIYF
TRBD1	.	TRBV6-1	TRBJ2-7	TGTGCCAGCAGAAGGGGACAGGGTCCCTCCTACGAGCAGTACTTC	CASRRGQGPSYEQYF
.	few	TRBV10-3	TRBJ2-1	TGTGCCATCAGGGGGGACCCGCGGAATGAGCAGTTCTTC	CAIRGDPRNEQFF
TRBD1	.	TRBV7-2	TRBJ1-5	TGTGCCAGCAGCCAGTGGACAGGGAACAATCAGCCCCAGCATTTT	CASSQWTGNNQPQHF
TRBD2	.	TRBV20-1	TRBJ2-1	TGCAGTGCTATAAAGACTAGCGGGACCTTGGGCGAGCAGTTCTTC	CSAIKTSGTLGEQFF
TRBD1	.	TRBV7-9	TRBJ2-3	TGTGCCAGCAGCGAACGCAAGACAGGGGCAGATACGCAGTATTTT	CASSERKTGADTQYF